The 21 T cell receptor beta chains in this list originate from one sample, sequenced in a study of T cells after posttransplantation cyclophosphamide. The table came from immunoSEQ multiplex PCR; TCRdb's copy has only in-frame clones and leaves some out. The profile shows 10,000 to 13,000 clones, 90% to 95% of them singletons. What was sequenced was naive CD8+ T cells sorted from PBMCs. These receptors were collected from a man aged 25 to 45 in good health and a related stem cell transplant donor.

J is TRBJ2-7 and V is TRBV7-9; no reliable D call. The V end was cut by 1 base, the J end by 5 bases, with 15 bases between. The CDR3 is 15 residues long. Germline assignment: CDR1 SEHNR and CDR2 FQNEAQ (reference sequence). CDR3 protein: CASSLEASPHHEQYF. CDR3 sequence (DNA): TGTGCCAGCAGCTTAGAAGCTAGTCCCCACCACGAGCAGTACTTC.

This chain uses TRBV27 with TRBJ2-1, with 8 bases matching TRBD1. Trimming at V came to 4 bases and at J to 4 bases, leaving 9 bases not matched to a gene. The germline CDR1 and CDR2 sequences are MNHEY and SMNVEV (reference sequence). CDR3 size: 16 residues. The CDR3 loop is CASSSLWTGKYNEQFF. The CDR3 coding sequence is TGTGCCAGCAGTTCCCTCTGGACAGGGAAATACAATGAGCAGTTCTTC.

This clone came up once. The chain combines TRBV5-1 with TRBJ2-7; TRBD2 agrees at 8 bases. The CDR3 contains 16 residues. Germline values: CDR1 SGHRS, CDR2 YFSETQ. Trimming cost V 1 base and J 3 bases; bases outside gene matches: 9. The CDR3 is CASSLTPRGTSYEQYF. The CDR3 region has the DNA TGCGCCAGCAGCTTGACCCCCCGTGGGACTAGCTACGAGCAGTACTTC.

The CDR3 region has the DNA TGTGCCAGCAGCTTAGGCCCAAAGACAGCGACTAATGAAAAACTGTTTTTT. Its translation is CASSLGPKTATNEKLFF. This rearrangement joins TRBV11-2 to TRBJ1-4; TRBD1 is a possible D gene (5 bases). The CDR3 extends over 17 amino acids. V was pared by 1 base and J by 2 bases, with 14 bases between. CDR1 and CDR2 from the germline V gene are SGHAT and FQNNGV.

The chain joins TRBV4-1 to TRBJ2-7; 9 nucleotides match TRBD1. Germline V gene lookup returns CDR1 MGHRA and CDR2 YSYEKL. The CDR3 loop spans 14 amino acids. Trimming removed 5 bases from V and 5 bases from J; junction bases left unmatched: 7. CDR3 region: CASSGQGTADEQYF. The CDR3 region has the DNA TGCGCCAGCAGCGGACAGGGGACAGCGGACGAGCAGTACTTC.

The rearrangement joins TRBV15 to TRBJ2-2, with D uncertain. The CDR3 extends over 13 amino acids. The V end lost 5 bases, the J end lost 3 bases, and 7 bases lay between the germline ends. CDR1 and CDR2 (germline): LNHNV, YYDKDF (reference sequence). The CDR3 coding sequence is TGTGCCACCAGCGGCCGGGACACCGGGGAGCTGTTTTTT. Translated, it gives CATSGRDTGELFF.

This chain connects TRBV4-3 to TRBJ1-1; D unclear. V lost 0 bases and J 1 base, leaving 9 bases between the germline ends. The CDR3 is 15 amino acids. Germline V gene data show CDR1 as LGHNA and CDR2 as YSLEER. CDR3 DNA: TGCGCCAGCAGCCAAGATCGACGAGGGAACACTGAAGCTTTCTTT. Protein: CASSQDRRGNTEAFF.

The V call is TRBV5-1, the J call TRBJ2-1; D unclear. This CDR3 is built from 11 residues. CDR1 and CDR2 (germline): SGHRS, YFSETQ. The ends were cut back, 6 bases at V and 7 bases at J, with 8 bases in the middle. CDR3 amino acids: CASNFLNEQFF. In nucleotides, the CDR3 is TGCGCCAGCAACTTCCTGAATGAGCAGTTCTTC.

The V call is TRBV4-1, the J call TRBJ2-7; D perhaps matches TRBD1 (6 bases). With 3 bases removed from V and 0 bases from J, the gap between germline ends came to 9 bases. The CDR3 spans 14 residues. CDR1 and CDR2 from the germline V gene are MGHRA and YSYEKL. The CDR3 is CASSHLTGSYEQYF. DNA for the CDR3: TGCGCCAGCAGCCACTTGACAGGCTCCTACGAGCAGTACTTC.

This chain uses TRBV5-1 with TRBJ2-2; tentative D call: TRBD1 (5 bases). The CDR3 covers 16 residues. V shed 4 bases and J shed 4 bases, with 17 bases lying between them. Germline V lookup: CDR1 SGHRS, CDR2 YFSETQ. CDR3 residues: CASSPRLTDSTGELFF. The CDR3 bases are TGCGCCAGCAGCCCCAGGCTTACTGACAGCACCGGGGAGCTGTTTTTT. Full variable domain (rest looked up from reference TRBV5-1 and TRBJ2-2): KAGVTQTPRYLIKTRGQQVTLSCSPISGHRSVSWYQQTPGQGLQFLFEYFSETQRNKGNFPGRFSGRQFSNSRSEMNVSTLELGDSALYLCASSPRLTDSTGELFFGEGSRLTVL.

The CDR3, as DNA: TGTGCCAGCAGCGCCGTCCTAGGACAGGGCACTTATGGCTACACCTTC. Its translation is CASSAVLGQGTYGYTF. The chain employs TRBV7-9 and TRBJ1-2, with 8 positions matching TRBD1. V trimming: 5 bases; J trimming: 5 bases; junction bases outside the gene matches: 13. The germline V gene has CDR1 SEHNR and CDR2 FQNEAQ (reference sequence). This CDR3 has 16 amino acids.

V usage is TRBV19 and J usage is TRBJ2-7; possibly TRBD1 for D (5 bases). There are 12 residues in the CDR3. From germline, CDR1 is LNHDA and CDR2 SQIVND (reference sequence). Trimming shortened V by 2 bases and J by 6 bases, and 8 bases separated the two germline ends. DNA of the CDR3: TGTGCCAGTAGTATACAGGGCGGCGAGCAGTACTTC. Its translation is CASSIQGGEQYF.

The chain combines TRBV7-6 with TRBJ2-3; 10 bases line up with TRBD2. The V and J ends lost 1 base and 9 bases, in that order; junction bases with no gene match: 4. The CDR3 has 14 amino acids. The germline gives CDR1 SGHVS, CDR2 FNYEAQ. The CDR3 DNA reads TGTGCCAGCAGCTTAGTCACTAGCGGGGACACGCAGTATTTT. Translated: CASSLVTSGDTQYF. The whole variable domain, filled in from reference TRBV7-6 and TRBJ2-3, reads GAGVSQSPRYKVTKRGQDVALRCDPISGHVSLYWYRQALGQGPEFLTYFNYEAQQDKSGLPNDRFSAERPEGSISTLTIQRTEQRDSAMYRCASSLVTSGDTQYFGPGTRLTVL.

The rearrangement joins TRBV10-3 to TRBJ1-5; D not resolved. This CDR3 is 14 amino acids long. Germline V gene sequence: CDR1 ENHRY, CDR2 SYGVKD. V was cut by 6 bases and J by 4 bases, with 13 bases left in between. In DNA, the CDR3 is TGTGCCATCAGGGCAGAGGGTGTTAATCAGCCCCAGCATTTT. Translated: CAIRAEGVNQPQHF.

The rearrangement joins TRBV4-1 to TRBJ1-5; TRBD1 aligns across 7 bases. Germline CDR1 is MGHRA and CDR2 is YSYEKL. The CDR3 contains 16 residues. V lost 0 bases, J lost 0 bases, and 2 bases stayed unmatched. The DNA of the CDR3 is TGCGCCAGCAGCCAAGAGTCAGGGGGTAGCAATCAGCCCCAGCATTTT. It codes for CASSQESGGSNQPQHF.

V usage is TRBV4-3 and J usage is TRBJ1-2; a weak D match, TRBD1 (5 bases). V was pared by 0 bases and J by 4 bases, with 15 bases between. The CDR3 is 16 residues long. CDR1 is LGHNA, CDR2 YSLEER, per germline. The CDR3 DNA reads TGCGCCAGCAGCCAAGAAAAGGGGCAGGGAGGCTATGGCTACACCTTC. It translates to CASSQEKGQGGYGYTF.

The genes are TRBV27 and TRBJ2-7, with D unresolved. The CDR3 sequence is 13 residues long. The ends were cut back, 0 bases at V and 4 bases at J, with 7 bases in the middle. Germline V CDR1 and CDR2: MNHEY, SMNVEV (reference sequence). The CDR3 loop reads CASSLSPSYEQYF. CDR3 DNA sequence: TGTGCCAGCAGTTTATCCCCCTCGTACGAGCAGTACTTC.

The chain has TRBV10-3 and TRBJ2-7; TRBD1 aligns across 9 bases. Unmatched junction bases numbered 6, after V lost 5 bases and J lost 1 base. The CDR3 covers 15 residues. From germline, CDR1 is ENHRY and CDR2 SYGVKD. The CDR3 DNA reads as TGTGCCATCAGTCAACCGGGACAGGGATCCTACGAGCAGTACTTC. Protein sequence: CAISQPGQGSYEQYF.

The CDR3 DNA follows: TGTGCCAGCAGGTTACTAGCGGGGGGGGAAAATGAGCAGTTCTTC. Translating gives CASRLLAGGENEQFF. The rearrangement joins TRBV6-5 to TRBJ2-1; 13 positions agree with TRBD2. There are 15 residues in the CDR3. Trimming cost V 6 bases and J 7 bases; bases outside gene matches: 6. The germline V gene has CDR1 MNHEY and CDR2 SVGAGI.

This clone occurred once. In nucleotides, the CDR3 is TGTGCCAGCAGCTTAGGCACGGGGGGGGAGAACACTGAAGCTTTCTTT. Translation gives CASSLGTGGENTEAFF. The chain joins TRBV7-9 to TRBJ1-1, with a tentative D call TRBD1 (5 bases). Trimming stripped 1 base from V and 1 base from J, with 13 bases between. This CDR3 contains 16 residues. Germline CDR1 is SEHNR and CDR2 is FQNEAQ (reference sequence).

This sequence joins TRBV9 and TRBJ2-1; D perhaps matches TRBD2 (5 bases). Trimming took 3 bases from V and 1 from J, leaving 17 bases between them. The length of the CDR3 is 17 residues. The germline CDR1 and CDR2 sequences are SGDLS and YYNGEE. This CDR3 reads CASSAGPYGGSYNEQFF. CDR3 coding DNA: TGTGCCAGCAGCGCCGGGCCATACGGCGGGTCCTACAATGAGCAGTTCTTC. The full variable domain, completed using reference TRBV9 and TRBJ2-1, is DSGVTQTPKHLITATGQRVTLRCSPRSGDLSVYWYQQSLDQGLQFLIQYYNGEERAKGNILERFSAQQFPDLHSELNLSSLELGDSALYFCASSAGPYGGSYNEQFFGPGTRLTVL.